This TCR beta chain was found in a study of blood T cell repertoires in COVID-19. Germline V gene data show CDR1 as MNHEY and CDR2 as SMNVEV (reference sequence). Trimming pared 10 bases from V and 0 bases from J, leaving 16 bases between. The CDR3 is 15 residues long. Sequenced by immunoSEQ multiplex PCR; TCRdb stores in-frame clones only, minus some. The sample contains around 140,000 clones, around 80% of which appear only once. The chain carries TRBV27 and TRBJ1-5, with D possibly being TRBD1 (5 bases). Specimen: peripheral blood. The TCR comes from a man in his 70s who had recovered from COVID-19. CDR3 sequence reads: CATSPGVYSNQPQHF. CDR3 nucleotides: TGTGCCACCTCTCCGGGGGTTTATAGCAATCAGCCCCAGCATTTT.